This T cell receptor beta chain emerged from a study of blood T cell repertoires in COVID-19. Background on the study: Sample material is recorded as cDNA or gDNA derived from T cells, B-cell-depleted T cells, or PBMCs.

In the authors' methods: The authors estimated nucleated cell counts from reference gene primer amplification. TCRdb's copy holds only in-frame clones and misses some; the assay was immunoSEQ multiplex PCR. V and J calls and clone size follow that table, whereas D and trimming were derived from the DNA. The repertoire holds about 190,000 clones, with 78% as singletons. V gave up 4 bases and J gave up 4 bases; unmatched junction bases: 4. Germline V lookup: CDR1 SGHDT, CDR2 YYEEEE. The CDR3 has 13 residues. This sequence was found in a woman of 80 years or more with active or convalescent COVID-19. This chain uses TRBV5-6 with TRBJ2-5, with TRBD1 identical over 7 bases. Sequencing input: peripheral blood. This CDR3 reads CASSPNRGETQYF. In DNA, the CDR3 is TGTGCCAGCAGCCCCAACAGGGGAGAGACCCAGTACTTC.